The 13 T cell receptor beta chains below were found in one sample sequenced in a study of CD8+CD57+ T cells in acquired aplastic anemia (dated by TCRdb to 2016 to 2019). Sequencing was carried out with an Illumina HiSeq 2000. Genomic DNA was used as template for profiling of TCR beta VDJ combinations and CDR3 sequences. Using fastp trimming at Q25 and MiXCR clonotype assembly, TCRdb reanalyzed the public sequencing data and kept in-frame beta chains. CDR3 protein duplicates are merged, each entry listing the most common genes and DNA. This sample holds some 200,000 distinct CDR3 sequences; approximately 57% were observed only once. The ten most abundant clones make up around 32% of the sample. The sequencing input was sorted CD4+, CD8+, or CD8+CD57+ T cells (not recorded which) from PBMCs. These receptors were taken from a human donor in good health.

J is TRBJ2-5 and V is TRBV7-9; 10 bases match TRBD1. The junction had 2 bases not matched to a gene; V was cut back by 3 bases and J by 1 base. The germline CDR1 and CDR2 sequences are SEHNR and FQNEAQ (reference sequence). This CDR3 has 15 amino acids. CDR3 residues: CASSLTGGFQETQYF. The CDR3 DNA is TGTGCCAGCAGCTTGACAGGGGGCTTCCAAGAGACCCAGTACTTC.

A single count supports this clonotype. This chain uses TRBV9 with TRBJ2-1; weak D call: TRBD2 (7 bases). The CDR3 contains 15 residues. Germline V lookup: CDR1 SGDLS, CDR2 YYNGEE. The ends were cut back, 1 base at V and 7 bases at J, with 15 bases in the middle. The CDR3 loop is CASSVIGGASNEQFF. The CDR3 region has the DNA TGTGCCAGCAGCGTAATAGGGGGGGCGAGTAATGAGCAGTTCTTC.

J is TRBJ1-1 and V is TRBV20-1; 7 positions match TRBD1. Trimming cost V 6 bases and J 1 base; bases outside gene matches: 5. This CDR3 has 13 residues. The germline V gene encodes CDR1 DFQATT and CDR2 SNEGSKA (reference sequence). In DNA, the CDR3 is TGCAGTGCCCTAACAGGGGCGAACACTGAAGCTTTCTTT. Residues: CSALTGANTEAFF.

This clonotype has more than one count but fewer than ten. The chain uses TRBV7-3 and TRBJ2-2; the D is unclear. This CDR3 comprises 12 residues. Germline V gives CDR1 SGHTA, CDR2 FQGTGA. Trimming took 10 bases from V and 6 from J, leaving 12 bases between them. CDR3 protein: CATARRPGELFF. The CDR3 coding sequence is TGTGCCACCGCTCGGCGTCCCGGGGAGCTGTTTTTT.

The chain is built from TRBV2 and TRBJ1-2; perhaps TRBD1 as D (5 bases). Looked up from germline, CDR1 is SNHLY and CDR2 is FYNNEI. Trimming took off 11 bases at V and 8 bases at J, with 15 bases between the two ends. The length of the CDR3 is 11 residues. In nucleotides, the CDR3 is TGTGCCCGCACTACCGGGACCGGCTACACCTTC. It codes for CARTTGTGYTF.

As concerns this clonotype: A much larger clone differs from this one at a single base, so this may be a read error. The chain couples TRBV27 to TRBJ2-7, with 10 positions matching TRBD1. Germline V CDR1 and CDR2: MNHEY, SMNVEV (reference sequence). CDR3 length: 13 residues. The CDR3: CAIGTGVSYEQCF. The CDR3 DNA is TGTGCCATAGGGACAGGGGTCTCCTACGAGCAGTGCTTC.

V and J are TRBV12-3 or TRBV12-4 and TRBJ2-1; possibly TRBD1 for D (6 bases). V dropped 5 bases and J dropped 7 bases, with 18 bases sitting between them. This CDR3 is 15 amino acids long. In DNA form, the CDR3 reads TGTGCCAGCAGTCCTACGGGACACCAAAGGAATGAGCAGTTCTTC. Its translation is CASSPTGHQRNEQFF.

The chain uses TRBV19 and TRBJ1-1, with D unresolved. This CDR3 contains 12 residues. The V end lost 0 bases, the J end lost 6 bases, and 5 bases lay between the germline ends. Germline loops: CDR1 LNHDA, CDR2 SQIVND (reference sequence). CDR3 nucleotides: TGTGCCAGTAGTATAGATTTGTCTGAAGCTTTCTTT. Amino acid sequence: CASSIDLSEAFF.

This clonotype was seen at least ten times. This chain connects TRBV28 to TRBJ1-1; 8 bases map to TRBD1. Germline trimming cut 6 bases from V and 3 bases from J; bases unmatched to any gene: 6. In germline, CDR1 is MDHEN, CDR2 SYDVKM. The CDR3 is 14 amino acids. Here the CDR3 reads CASRHKTGDTEAFF. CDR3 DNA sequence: TGTGCCAGCAGACATAAGACAGGGGACACTGAAGCTTTCTTT.

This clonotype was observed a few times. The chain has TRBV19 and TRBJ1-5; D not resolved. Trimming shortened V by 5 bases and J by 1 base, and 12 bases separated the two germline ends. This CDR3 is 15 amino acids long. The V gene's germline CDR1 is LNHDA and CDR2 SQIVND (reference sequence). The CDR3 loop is CASSVSGSSNQPQHF. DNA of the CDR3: TGTGCCAGTAGTGTGAGTGGGTCAAGCAATCAGCCCCAGCATTTT.

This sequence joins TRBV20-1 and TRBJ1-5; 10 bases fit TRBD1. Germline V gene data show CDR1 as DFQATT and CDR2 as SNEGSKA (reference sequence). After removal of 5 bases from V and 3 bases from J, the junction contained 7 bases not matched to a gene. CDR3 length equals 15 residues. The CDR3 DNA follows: TGCAGTGCTTCGACAGGGGGCTTGATCAATCAGCCCCAGCATTTT. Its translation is CSASTGGLINQPQHF.

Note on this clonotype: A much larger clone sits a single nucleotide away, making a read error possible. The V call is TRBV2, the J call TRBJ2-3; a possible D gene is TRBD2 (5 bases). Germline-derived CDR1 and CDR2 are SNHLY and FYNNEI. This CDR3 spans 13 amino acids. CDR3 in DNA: TGTGCCAGCAGTCGGACTTACACAGATACGCGGTATTTT. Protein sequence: CASSRTYTDTRYF.

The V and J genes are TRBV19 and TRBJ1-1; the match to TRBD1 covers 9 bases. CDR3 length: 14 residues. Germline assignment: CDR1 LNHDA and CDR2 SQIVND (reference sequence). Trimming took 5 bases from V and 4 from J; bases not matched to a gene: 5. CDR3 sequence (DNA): TGTGCCAGTAGTCCGACAGGGGGTTTCACTGAAGCTTTCTTT. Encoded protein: CASSPTGGFTEAFF.